The 15 T cell receptor beta chains given below trace back to one sample, sequenced in a study of blood T cells in healthy people across ages. With a J-beta primer mix and a sample-barcoded 5' primer, a second PCR ran about 7 to 12 cycles. MiXCR, applied by TCRdb to the 5' RACE reads, yields one record per CDR3 protein. This table has 1.5 million to 2 million distinct CDR3 sequences, roughly 50% appearing once. Sample: blood. These receptors were taken from a woman aged 40 to 55 in good health.

This clonotype was picked up a small number of times. This rearrangement joins TRBV5-1 to TRBJ1-6; maybe TRBD1 (6 bases). This CDR3 has 14 amino acids. Germline lookup yields CDR1 SGHRS and CDR2 YFSETQ. V dropped 0 bases and J dropped 8 bases, with 9 bases sitting between them. CDR3 loop: CASSLAGEYSPLHF. The CDR3 DNA is TGCGCCAGCAGCTTGGCAGGGGAATATTCACCCCTCCACTTT.

V gene TRBV4-1 combines with J gene TRBJ2-3, with unresolved D. Trimming took off 1 base at V and 0 bases at J, with 8 bases between the two ends. The CDR3 extends over 15 amino acids. Germline-derived CDR1 and CDR2 are MGHRA and YSYEKL. The DNA of the CDR3 is TGCGCCAGCAGCCAAGTCCCGAGTAGCACAGATACGCAGTATTTT. Protein product: CASSQVPSSTDTQYF.

This clonotype was recorded a few times. The genes are TRBV7-2 and TRBJ1-2, with D possibly being TRBD1 (6 bases). The V and J ends lost 1 base and 4 bases respectively, with 10 bases between them. This CDR3 is 14 amino acids long. Germline V CDR1 and CDR2: SGHTA, FQGNSA. Here the CDR3 DNA reads TGTGCCAGCAGCTTAGACTCGGACAGCTATGGCTACACCTTC. Translated: CASSLDSDSYGYTF.

In the case of this clonotype: The junction does not match germline at one end; this may be a read error. The chain joins TRBV10-1 to TRBJ2-7; possibly TRBD1 for D (6 bases). The CDR3 is made up of 14 amino acids. Germline V CDR1 and CDR2: WNHNN, SYGVQD (reference sequence). The CDR3 region has the DNA TGCGCCAGCAGCGAGTACAGGGAAACCTACGAGCAGTACTTC. Protein sequence: CASSEYRETYEQYF.

The J gene is TRBJ2-3, the V gene TRBV15, with 7 bases matching TRBD2. The CDR3 runs to 15 residues. Trimming at V came to 3 bases and at J to 3 bases, leaving 6 bases not matched to a gene. Germline CDR1 is LNHNV and CDR2 is YYDKDF (reference sequence). The CDR3 DNA reads as TGTGCCACCAGCAGTGGGGGGGGTATAACAGATACGCAGTATTTT. Amino acids: CATSSGGGITDTQYF.

This clonotype was detected a few times. The chain carries TRBV2 and TRBJ1-1; no reliable D call. V was trimmed by 3 bases and J by 0 bases, leaving 2 bases between them. This CDR3 spans 12 amino acids. Germline CDR1 is SNHLY and CDR2 is FYNNEI. In nucleotides, the CDR3 is TGTGCCAGCAGTGAGATGAACACTGAAGCTTTCTTT. Translation: CASSEMNTEAFF.

DNA of the CDR3: TGCGCCAGCAGCCAAGATGCCCCAGCGGGACAGGGTGTTGCAGATACGCAGTATTTT. This translates into CASSQDAPAGQGVADTQYF. The V gene is TRBV4-3, the J gene TRBJ2-3, with 9 bases that match TRBD1. With V trimmed by 0 bases and J by 4 bases, 14 bases remained unmatched. Germline V gene sequence: CDR1 LGHNA, CDR2 YSLEER. This CDR3 spans 19 amino acids.

The chain is built from TRBV29-1 and TRBJ1-4; the D gene is possibly TRBD1 (5 bases). CDR3 size: 14 residues. Germline V gives CDR1 SQVTM, CDR2 ANQGSEA. V lost 7 bases and J 7 bases, leaving 19 bases between the germline ends. The CDR3: CSGLQRGGGEKLFF. CDR3 in DNA: TGCAGCGGTCTACAACGGGGCGGTGGTGAAAAACTGTTTTTT.

This chain joins TRBV24-1 and TRBJ2-7; D is unclear. CDR1 is KGHDR, CDR2 SFDVKD, per germline. V was clipped by 4 bases and J by 0 bases, with 6 bases between them. This CDR3 region has 13 residues. The CDR3 region has the DNA TGTGCCACCAGTGACCACAACTCCTACGAGCAGTACTTC. The encoded protein is CATSDHNSYEQYF.

This clonotype occurred once. The CDR3 region has the DNA TGTGCCAGCAGCTTATGGATGGGTGAAGGGGCGAGCTATGGCTACACCTTC. Its protein product is CASSLWMGEGASYGYTF. The chain is built from TRBV7-2 and TRBJ1-2; TRBD1 is a possible D gene (5 bases). V gave up 2 bases and J gave up 4 bases, with 20 bases separating them. The CDR3 is made up of 17 amino acids. The germline CDR1 and CDR2 sequences are SGHTA and FQGNSA.

The chain recombines TRBV7-3 with TRBJ2-2; 8 positions agree with TRBD2. The J segment lost 4 bases and the V segment lost 6 bases, leaving 10 bases of the junction unmatched. There are 16 residues in the CDR3. CDR1 and CDR2 from the germline V gene are SGHTA and FQGTGA. The CDR3 loop is CASSPLAGGGTGELFF. The DNA of the CDR3 is TGTGCCAGCAGTCCCTTGGCGGGGGGAGGCACCGGGGAGCTGTTTTTT. Full variable domain (rest looked up from reference TRBV7-3 and TRBJ2-2): GAGVSQTPSNKVTEKGKYVELRCDPISGHTALYWYRQSLGQGPEFLIYFQGTGAADDSGLPNDRFFAVRPEGSVSTLKIQRTERGDSAVYLCASSPLAGGGTGELFFGEGSRLTVL.

The V gene is TRBV6-1, the J gene TRBJ2-4, with 8 bases that match TRBD1. The J call is in doubt because the DNA end fits TRBJ2-7 better. The CDR3 sequence is 15 residues long. Germline CDR1 MNHNS, CDR2 SASEGT. The CDR3 loop is CASSELGQGWGEQYF. The CDR3 nucleotides are TGTGCCAGCAGTGAACTCGGACAGGGTTGGGGCGAGCAGTACTTC.

Only a few counts were recorded for this clonotype. This chain uses TRBV9 with TRBJ2-1, with 7 nucleotides matching TRBD1. CDR1 SGDLS and CDR2 YYNGEE come from the germline V gene. This CDR3 has 14 amino acids. V lost 0 bases, J lost 8 bases, and 5 bases stayed unmatched. CDR3 in DNA: TGTGCCAGCAGCGTAGAAAGGGGGCGCGATGAGCAGTTCTTC. It is translated as CASSVERGRDEQFF.

The chain has TRBV2 and TRBJ1-2; a possible D gene is TRBD1 (5 bases). The CDR3 length is 12 residues. Trimming removed 6 bases from V and 4 bases from J, with 9 bases in between. Germline values: CDR1 SNHLY, CDR2 FYNNEI. CDR3 sequence: CASRPGGYGYTF. Here the CDR3 DNA reads TGTGCCAGCAGGCCTGGGGGCTATGGCTACACCTTC.

The rearrangement links TRBV7-8 to TRBJ1-5, with D possibly TRBD1 on 6 matching bases. Trimming took 2 bases from V and 6 from J, leaving 14 bases between them. The germline gives CDR1 SGHVS, CDR2 FQNEAQ. The CDR3 length is 15 residues. CDR3: CASSLYRVEGQPQHF. In DNA, the CDR3 is TGTGCCAGCAGCTTATACAGGGTTGAGGGTCAGCCCCAGCATTTT.